In its sample, the clone carrying this T cell receptor beta chain was seen a few times. The CDR3 has 15 residues. The trim removed 1 base at V and 6 bases at J, leaving 6 bases unmatched. CDR1 SGHKS and CDR2 YYEKEE come from the germline V gene (reference sequence). Participants, about 18 to 95 years old, spanned approximately 25 US areas. For recovered donors of Cohort 3, there were two negative PCRs, clearance, or symptom resolution. The data were taken from a study of blood T cell repertoires in COVID-19. In the study overall: The cDNA or gDNA used as material had been derived from T cells, B-cell-depleted T cells, or PBMCs.

Under the authors' procedure: Estimated nucleated cell counts came from reference gene primer amplification. Data came from immunoSEQ multiplex PCR; TCRdb stores just in-frame clones and leaves some out. V and J calls and clone size are copied from that table; D and trimming were computed from the DNA. This repertoire shows over 350,000 clones, more than 70% found once; its top ten account for roughly 1.2%. The chain has TRBV5-5 and TRBJ2-2; 7 bases fit TRBD2. Sequences were obtained from PBMCs or T cells enriched from blood (not recorded which). This sequence was found in a woman between 18 and 29 years old who had recovered from COVID-19. CDR3 nucleotide sequence: TGTGCCAGCAGCTTGTACAGCGGGGCCTCCGGGGAGCTGTTTTTT. It specifies CASSLYSGASGELFF.